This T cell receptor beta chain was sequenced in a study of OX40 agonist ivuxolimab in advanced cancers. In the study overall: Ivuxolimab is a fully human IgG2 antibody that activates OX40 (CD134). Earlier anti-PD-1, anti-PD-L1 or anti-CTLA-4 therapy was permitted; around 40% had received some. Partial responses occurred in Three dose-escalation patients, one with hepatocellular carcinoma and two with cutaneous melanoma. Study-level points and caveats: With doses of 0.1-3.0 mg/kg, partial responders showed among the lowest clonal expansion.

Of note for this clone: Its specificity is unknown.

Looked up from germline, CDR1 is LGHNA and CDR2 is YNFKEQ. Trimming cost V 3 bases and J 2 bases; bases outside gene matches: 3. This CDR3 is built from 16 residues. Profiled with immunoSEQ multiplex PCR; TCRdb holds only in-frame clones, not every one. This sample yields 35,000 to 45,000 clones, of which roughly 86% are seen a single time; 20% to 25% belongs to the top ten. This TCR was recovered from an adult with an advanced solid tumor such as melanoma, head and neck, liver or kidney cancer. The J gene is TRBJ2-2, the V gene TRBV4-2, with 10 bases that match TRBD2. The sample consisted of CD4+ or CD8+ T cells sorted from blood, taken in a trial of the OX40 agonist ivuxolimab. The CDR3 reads CASSHLAGVNTGELFF. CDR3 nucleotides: TGTGCCAGCAGCCACCTAGCGGGGGTTAACACCGGGGAGCTGTTTTTT.